The 25 T cell receptor beta chains listed next were all sequenced from one sample in a study of shared clonotypes between healthy human individuals. Libraries were prepared by immunoSEQ multiplex PCR; TCRdb keeps only in-frame clonotypes and omits some of them. The sample carries about 520,000 clones, about 84% recorded once. The sequenced sample consisted of PBMCs. All receptors come from a woman aged 40 to 49 in good health. Some clones in this sample may be carry-over from other donors' samples.

The chain is built from TRBV9 and TRBJ2-2; D not certain. The CDR3 sequence is 13 residues long. The V gene's germline CDR1 is SGDLS and CDR2 YYNGEE. V lost 7 bases and J lost 0, with 7 bases in between. CDR3 region: CASGRSNTGELFF. Here the CDR3 DNA reads TGTGCCAGCGGGCGCTCGAACACCGGGGAGCTGTTTTTT.

J is TRBJ2-3 and V is TRBV7-2; unclear D gene. This CDR3 is built from 15 residues. The germline gives CDR1 SGHTA, CDR2 FQGNSA. V shed 2 bases and J shed 2 bases, with 11 bases lying between them. CDR3 region: CASSLTSTYTDTQYF. For the CDR3, the DNA is TGTGCCAGCAGCTTAACCTCGACATACACAGATACGCAGTATTTT.

V is TRBV30 and J is TRBJ1-2; D is uncertain. The V gene's germline CDR1 is GTSNPN and CDR2 SVGIG (reference sequence). The CDR3 runs to 13 residues. The V end was cut by 2 bases, the J end by 4 bases, with 11 bases between. CDR3 in DNA: TGTGCCTGGAGTCCTCCTGCCTTCTATGGCTACACCTTC. Its translation: CAWSPPAFYGYTF.

The chain has TRBV4-3 and TRBJ2-5, with TRBD2 matching 14 bases. Germline V CDR1 and CDR2: LGHNA, YSLEER. The V and J ends lost 3 bases and 2 bases, in that order; junction bases with no gene match: 8. The CDR3 runs 18 residues. CDR3 protein: CASSHRTGLAGDQETQYF. The CDR3 DNA sequence: TGCGCCAGCAGCCACAGAACGGGACTAGCGGGAGATCAAGAGACCCAGTACTTC.

To note about this clone: Other DNA variants within this sample encode the same CDR3. The rearrangement joins TRBV18 to TRBJ2-7; D not certain. The CDR3 covers 13 residues. V lost 3 bases and J lost 0, with 6 bases in between. CDR1 KGHSH and CDR2 LQKENI come from the germline V gene. CDR3 nucleotides: TGTGCCAGCTCACCGCCGAGCTCCTACGAGCAGTACTTC. Translation gives CASSPPSSYEQYF.

Regarding this clone: With a far larger clone one base away, a read error is the likely cause. The chain combines TRBV6-5 with TRBJ1-5; possibly TRBD1 for D (5 bases). With 5 bases removed from V and 6 bases from J, the gap between germline ends came to 17 bases. The CDR3 is made up of 15 amino acids. CDR1 is MNHEY, CDR2 SVGAGI, per germline. This CDR3 reads CASSPQWWGSQPQHF. CDR3 DNA: TGTGCCAGCAGTCCACAGTGGTGGGGGAGTCAGCCCCAGCATTTT.

This clone came up many times. The chain carries TRBV28 and TRBJ1-5; D is ambiguous. The CDR3 loop spans 9 amino acids. Trimming removed 3 bases at V and 13 bases at J, with 4 bases between. The germline V gene encodes CDR1 MDHEN and CDR2 SYDVKM. CDR3 amino acids: CASSFAQHF. Written as DNA, the CDR3 is TGTGCCAGCAGTTTTGCTCAGCATTTT. Full variable domain (outside the CDR3, taken from reference TRBV28 and TRBJ1-5): DVKVTQSSRYLVKRTGEKVFLECVQDMDHENMFWYRQDPGLGLRLIYFSYDVKMKEKGDIPEGYSVSREKKERFSLILESASTNQTSMYLCASSFAQHFGDGTRLSIL.

This clone was seen more than once but under ten times. The chain has TRBV30 and TRBJ1-5, with TRBD1 matching 7 bases. V trimming: 3 bases; J trimming: 7 bases; junction bases outside the gene matches: 9. Germline V gene data show CDR1 as GTSNPN and CDR2 as SVGIG (reference sequence). The CDR3 runs 14 residues. The CDR3 region has the DNA TGTGCCTGGAGCGCGACAGGGAGAGCGCAGCCCCAGCATTTT. It codes for CAWSATGRAQPQHF.

Written as DNA, the CDR3 is TGTGCCTGGAGTGTATATATGTGGGGCGGGAGGACTAACGAGCAGTACTTC. Translated: CAWSVYMWGGRTNEQYF. J is TRBJ2-7 and V is TRBV30; 8 bases agree with TRBD2. In germline, CDR1 is GTSNPN, CDR2 SVGIG (reference sequence). This CDR3 has 17 amino acids. V gave up 0 bases and J gave up 5 bases; unmatched junction bases: 15.

The V and J genes are TRBV9 and TRBJ1-2; 8 bases agree with TRBD1. CDR1 is SGDLS and CDR2 is YYNGEE in the germline V gene. With 3 bases clipped from V and 7 bases from J, the junction kept 11 bases outside the gene matches. This CDR3 has 15 residues. CDR3 loop: CASSEQDRDPSGYTF. The CDR3 nucleotides are TGTGCCAGCAGCGAACAGGACAGGGACCCTTCTGGCTACACCTTC.

The genes are TRBV10-2 and TRBJ2-3; D remains unclear. Germline CDR1 WSHSY, CDR2 SAAADI. V lost 3 bases, J lost 0 bases, and 4 bases lay in between. There are 13 residues in the CDR3. Written as DNA, the CDR3 is TGCGCCAGCAGTGATCGCAGCACAGATACGCAGTATTTT. Translated: CASSDRSTDTQYF.

The genes are TRBV4-2 and TRBJ2-3; 8 bases agree with TRBD2. Per the germline V gene, CDR1 is LGHNA and CDR2 is YNFKEQ. The junction had 3 bases not matched to a gene; V was cut back by 1 base and J by 3 bases. This CDR3 spans 15 amino acids. CDR3 protein: CASSQGLASTDTQYF. CDR3 sequence (DNA): TGTGCCAGCAGCCAAGGACTAGCGTCAACAGATACGCAGTATTTT.

The gene calls are TRBV9 and TRBJ2-7, with D possibly matching TRBD2 (5 bases). This CDR3 region has 13 residues. Looked up from germline, CDR1 is SGDLS and CDR2 is YYNGEE. V was pared by 3 bases and J by 2 bases, with 9 bases between. The CDR3 DNA is TGTGCCAGCAGCGCTCACGGGGCCTACGAGCAGTACTTC. Residues: CASSAHGAYEQYF.

As for this clone: A read error is the likely source, as a far larger clone sits one nucleotide away. CDR3 sequence reads: CASSRTSHSHEQYF. The CDR3 DNA sequence: TGTGCCAGCAGCAGGACTTCGCATTCCCACGAGCAGTACTTC. V gene TRBV7-8 combines with J gene TRBJ2-5, with a weak D call TRBD2 (5 bases). The DNA end is a closer match to TRBJ2-7, so the J assignment may be wrong. CDR3 length equals 14 residues. The germline gives CDR1 SGHVS, CDR2 FQNEAQ.

This clone was seen just once. A far larger clone is just one base off, so this is likely a read error. The gene calls are TRBV28 and TRBJ2-7; 8 bases align to TRBD2. Per germline, CDR1 MDHEN and CDR2 SYDVKM. This CDR3 is built from 14 residues. The CDR3 loop reads CTSSPPGRAYEQYF. For the CDR3, the DNA is TGTACCAGCAGTCCGCCCGGGAGGGCCTACGAGCAGTACTTC.

About this clone: A single base is all that separates this from a far larger clone, so a read error is likely. The chain carries TRBV30 and TRBJ1-2; D gene unclear. Germline CDR1 and CDR2: GTSNPN and SVGIG (reference sequence). This CDR3 contains 13 residues. The DNA of the CDR3 is TGTGCCTGGACCAAGGGTGGCGACTATTGCTACACCTTC. Translation: CAWTKGGDYCYTF.

The chain employs TRBV10-1 and TRBJ2-7; TRBD1 matches at 7 bases. CDR1 WNHNN and CDR2 SYGVQD come from the germline V gene (reference sequence). The junction had 16 bases not matched to a gene; V was cut back by 4 bases and J by 4 bases. The CDR3 has 17 residues. As DNA, the CDR3 is TGCGCCAGCAGTGCCGACCCCACCAGGGGGTTCCTGTACGAGCAGTACTTC. Its protein is CASSADPTRGFLYEQYF.

As to this clone: A far larger clone is only one base removed, so a read error is likely. This sample also contains other DNA sequences that code for the same CDR3. This sequence joins TRBV29-1 and TRBJ1-1; tentatively, D is TRBD1 (5 bases). Looked up from germline, CDR1 is SQVTM and CDR2 is ANQGSEA. The CDR3 contains 13 residues. The CDR3 region is CSAPTGGGTEAFF. CDR3 nucleotides: TGCAGCGCCCCAACCGGGGGGGGTACTGAGGCTTTCTTT. The full variable domain, its missing parts supplied by reference TRBV29-1 and TRBJ1-1, is SAVISQKPSRDICQRGTSLTIQCQVDSQVTMMFWYRQQPGQSLTLIATANQGSEATYESGFVIDKFPISRPNLTFSTLTVSNMSPEDSSIYLCSAPTGGGTEAFFGQGTRLTVV.

Points on this clone: A far more abundant clone sits one base away, making this likely a read error. This chain uses TRBV2 with TRBJ1-5; the D is unclear. This CDR3 has 12 residues. Germline CDR1 is SNHLY and CDR2 is FYNNEI. As DNA, the CDR3 is TGTGCCAGCAGTGACAGCAATCAGCACCAGCATTTT. Translating gives CASSDSNQHQHF.

The chain is built from TRBV9 and TRBJ2-7; no reliable D call. This CDR3 comprises 14 residues. V shed 4 bases and J shed 0 bases, with 11 bases lying between them. Germline-derived CDR1 and CDR2 are SGDLS and YYNGEE. The CDR3 region is CASSKGQNSYEQYF. The CDR3, as DNA: TGTGCCAGCAGCAAGGGCCAAAACTCCTACGAGCAGTACTTC.

Note on this clone: This could be a read error, since a much larger clone is one nucleotide away. Other DNA sequences in the same sample also yield this CDR3. V usage is TRBV12-1 and J usage is TRBJ2-7. TRBV12-1 is a pseudogene locus. The CDR3 is 10 residues long. CDR3 protein: CASSSYEQYF. CDR3 in DNA: TGTGCCAGCAGCTCCTACGAGCAGTACTTC.

Turning to this clone: Other DNA sequences in the sample encode the same CDR3. The genes are TRBV6-1 and TRBJ2-7; D unclear. In germline, CDR1 is MNHNS, CDR2 SASEGT. V lost 6 bases to trimming and J lost 2 bases, with 5 bases between them. This CDR3 region has 11 residues. CDR3 sequence reads: CASREAYEQYF. CDR3 nucleotide sequence: TGTGCCAGCAGAGAGGCCTACGAGCAGTACTTC.

V is TRBV15 and J is TRBJ2-1; the D gene is possibly TRBD2 (6 bases). The germline gives CDR1 LNHNV, CDR2 YYDKDF (reference sequence). V dropped 0 bases and J dropped 7 bases, with 19 bases sitting between them. This CDR3 has 17 amino acids. For the CDR3, the DNA is TGTGCCACCAGCAGAGAGGGACTTGCCATAGGTGTGAATGAGCAGTTCTTC. Protein product: CATSREGLAIGVNEQFF.

Worth noting for this clone: A far larger clone is only one base removed, so a read error is likely. The sample has other DNA sequences that encode this CDR3 too. The chain joins TRBV30 to TRBJ2-6; TRBD1 is a possible D gene (5 bases). Germline-derived CDR1 and CDR2 are GTSNPN and SVGIG (reference sequence). The CDR3 totals 13 residues. As DNA, the CDR3 is TGTGCCTGGAGTGTGGGTGGGGCCAACGTACTGACTTTC. Residues: CAWSVGGANVLTF.

The chain's CDR3 is CASSGEWEAGNTIYF. In DNA form, the CDR3 reads TGTGCCAGCAGTGGAGAGTGGGAAGCTGGAAACACCATATATTTT. This chain connects TRBV2 to TRBJ1-3; no firm D call. This CDR3 contains 15 residues. Between the trimmed V and J ends, which lost 4 bases and 2 bases, there was a span of 12 bases. CDR1 is SNHLY, CDR2 FYNNEI, per germline.